This TCR beta chain appears in the sequencing data of a study of post-analysis software for immune sequencing data. This clonotype turned up a few times. The antigen remains unidentified. Study-wide results and caveats: Five or six TRBV segments, TRBV5-6, TRBV5-1 and TRBV20-1 among them, were found more frequent in patients than controls.

Every TCR beta cDNA library bore unique molecular identifiers. TCRdb re-called the PCR reads through MiXCR, storing one row per CDR3 protein. The data show about 800,000 distinct CDR3 sequences, roughly 27% seen once. V was trimmed by 5 bases and J by 8 bases, leaving 23 bases between them. Germline CDR1 is SGHRS and CDR2 is YFSETQ. CDR3 length: 16 amino acids. The V call is TRBV5-1, the J call TRBJ2-1; the D gene is possibly TRBD1 (6 bases). This clonotype was sampled from a girl under 18 with multiple sclerosis. The sample was blood. The CDR3 DNA is TGCGCCAGCAGTCCCCTATGGGCCCTTGGGGGCGATGAGCAGTTCTTC. Protein sequence: CASSPLWALGGDEQFF.